This T cell receptor (beta chain) emerged from a study of blood T cell repertoires in COVID-19. In the authors' methods: Quantification of nucleated cells was approximated via reference gene primer amplification. Profiled with immunoSEQ multiplex PCR; TCRdb holds only in-frame clones, not every one. D and trimming come from the DNA, and the V and J calls and clone size come from that table. The top ten clones hold over 0.95% of a sample with some 230,000 clones, 80% to 90% of them seen once. V shed 5 bases and J shed 2 bases, with 13 bases lying between them. Germline V CDR1 and CDR2: SGHTA, FQGTGA. The CDR3 is 15 residues long.

Sequencing was carried out using peripheral blood. The receptor comes from a man in his forties with acute or convalescent COVID-19. The gene calls are TRBV7-3 and TRBJ2-1; D may be TRBD1 (6 bases). The CDR3 coding sequence is TGTGCCAGCAGCCCCCTCGGACAGCCCTACAATGAGCAGTTCTTC. Translated: CASSPLGQPYNEQFF.